This is a list of T cell receptor beta chains from one sample in a study of OX40 agonist ivuxolimab in advanced cancers. The protocol was immunoSEQ multiplex PCR, while the TCRdb copy is restricted to in-frame clones and leaves out a portion. The sample consists of roughly 46,000 clones, over 75% of them appearing once. The sequencing here drew on CD4+ or CD8+ T cells sorted from blood, taken in a trial of the OX40 agonist ivuxolimab. Receptor source: an adult with an advanced solid tumor such as melanoma, head and neck, liver or kidney cancer. Both conserved end residues are part of each CDR3. Each record gives: V gene, D gene, J gene, clone size, CDR3 protein, CDR3 DNA. The D gene is left open where the match is weak. Clone size is stated in some rows and not others, as once, few, many or a class when expanded.

>TRBV27|-|TRBJ2-1|-
CASSSGYLEQFF
TGTGCCAGCAGCTCGGGGTATCTTGAGCAGTTCTTC
>TRBV4-2|-|TRBJ2-3|once
CASSPDEGLRTDTQYF
TGTGCCAGCAGCCCAGACGAGGGGCTACGCACAGATACGCAGTATTTT
>TRBV4-1|-|TRBJ1-3|-
CASSQSSGNTIYF
TGCGCCAGCAGCCAAAGCTCTGGAAACACCATATATTTT
>TRBV28|-|TRBJ1-5|-
CASRGDSRNQPQHF
TGTGCCAGCAGAGGAGACAGTCGCAATCAGCCCCAGCATTTT
>TRBV28|-|TRBJ2-5|-
CASSPLQGPQETQYF
TGTGCCAGCAGTCCCTTACAGGGACCCCAAGAGACCCAGTACTTC
>TRBV4-1|-|TRBJ1-2|-
CASSQYMTGNYGYTF
TGCGCCAGCAGCCAGTATATGACAGGAAACTATGGCTACACCTTC
>TRBV27|TRBD2|TRBJ2-2|-
CASTHRGLGLGGELFF
TGTGCCAGCACCCACCGGGGACTAGGTTTAGGCGGGGAGCTGTTTTTT
>TRBV28|-|TRBJ2-2|-
CASSPPNTGELFF
TGTGCCAGCAGTCCCCCAAACACCGGGGAGCTGTTTTTT
>TRBV27|-|TRBJ2-7|-
CASSLYGLQDEQYF
TGTGCCAGCAGTTTATATGGGTTGCAGGACGAGCAGTACTTC
>TRBV5-1|TRBD2|TRBJ2-2|-
CASSDGLVVTGELFF
TGCGCCAGCAGCGACGGACTAGTCGTCACCGGGGAGCTGTTTTTT
>TRBV7-3|-|TRBJ2-3|once
CASSLMVPDTQYF
TGTGCCAGCAGCTTAATGGTCCCAGATACGCAGTATTTT
>TRBV4-1|TRBD1|TRBJ1-3|once
CASSQAGTGVTIYF
TGCGCCAGCAGCCAAGCGGGGACAGGGGTCACCATATATTTT
>TRBV9|-|TRBJ2-3|-
CASSEVRSPPGDTQYF
TGTGCCAGCAGCGAAGTTCGGAGCCCCCCGGGGGATACGCAGTATTTT
>TRBV7-9|TRBD1|TRBJ2-2|-
CASSPPGTGVTGELFF
TGTGCCAGTTCCCCCCCCGGGACAGGGGTCACCGGGGAGCTGTTTTTT
>TRBV9|TRBD1|TRBJ2-1|-
CASSVEGGDEQFF
TGTGCCAGCAGCGTAGAAGGGGGCGATGAGCAGTTCTTC
>TRBV7-6|-|TRBJ1-3|-
CASSNQGSGNTIYF
TGTGCCAGCAGTAACCAGGGATCCGGAAACACCATATATTTT
>TRBV7-9|-|TRBJ2-7|-
CASSPAYSYEQYF
TGTGCCAGCAGCCCAGCCTACTCCTACGAGCAGTACTTC
>TRBV18|-|TRBJ2-3|-
CASSPREVAGTDTQYF
TGTGCCAGCTCACCACGGGAGGTAGCGGGCACAGATACGCAGTATTTT
>TRBV4-3|-|TRBJ2-3|-
CASSQDLGHTQYF
TGCGCCAGCAGCCAAGATTTGGGGCATACGCAGTATTTT
>TRBV6-6|TRBD2|TRBJ2-1|-
CASSYGTSGTGEQFF
TGTGCCAGCAGTTACGGGACTAGCGGGACTGGTGAGCAGTTCTTC
>TRBV13|TRBD2|TRBJ2-7|once
CASSVSGSPLEQYF
TGTGCCAGCAGCGTTAGCGGGAGTCCCCTCGAGCAGTACTTC
>TRBV27|TRBD2|TRBJ2-1|-
CASSFHPGSGSGDGNNEQFF
TGTGCCAGCAGTTTTCACCCCGGGAGCGGGAGTGGGGATGGTAACAATGAGCAGTTCTTC
>TRBV19|-|TRBJ1-1|-
CASSQAAGAFF
TGTGCCAGTAGTCAGGCGGCAGGAGCTTTCTTT
>TRBV15|TRBD1|TRBJ1-1|-
CATSGGDRGGTEAFF
TGTGCCACCAGCGGTGGAGACAGGGGGGGGACTGAAGCTTTCTTT
>TRBV7-3|-|TRBJ2-5|-
CASSLTGGKETQYF
TGTGCCAGCAGCTTAACGGGCGGCAAAGAGACCCAGTACTTC
>TRBV11-2|-|TRBJ2-7|-
CASSFSDSIYEQYF
TGTGCCAGCAGCTTTTCGGACAGCATCTACGAGCAGTACTTC
>TRBV4-2|-|TRBJ1-4|-
CASSLQGTTNEKLFF
TGTGCCAGCAGCTTACAGGGCACAACTAATGAAAAACTGTTTTTT
>TRBV29-1|-|TRBJ2-1|-
CSVDAVYNEQFF
TGCAGCGTTGACGCGGTTTACAATGAGCAGTTCTTC
>TRBV4-1|TRBD2|TRBJ2-3|-
CASSQDDRLAGSTDTQYF
TGCGCCAGCAGCCAAGATGACCGTCTAGCGGGTAGCACAGATACGCAGTATTTT